These 23 T cell receptor beta chains were sequenced from one sample in a study of T-cell reconstitution after alpha-beta-depleted transplantation in children. Library preparation (for TCRbeta) was performed with unique molecular identifiers. In TCRdb, the PCR reads were re-called with MiXCR into one record per CDR3 protein. The table records 250,000 or so distinct CDR3 sequences, 24% of them present only once. Sequencing was performed on PBMCs, mostly from graft donor cells, taken 360 days after TCRalphabeta/CD19-depleted stem cell transplant. The receptors originated from a female patient aged 2-15 years who had a stem cell transplant for congenital amegakaryocytic thrombocytopenia, so the T cells may come from the graft donor.

The chain recombines TRBV18 with TRBJ2-1; possible D gene TRBD1, 6 bases. The CDR3 is 15 amino acids. Germline V gives CDR1 KGHSH, CDR2 LQKENI. Trimming left V 2 bases short and J 6 bases short, with 14 bases between. The CDR3 protein is CASSPEGVRANEQFF. Here the CDR3 DNA reads TGTGCCAGCTCACCAGAGGGGGTTCGGGCCAATGAGCAGTTCTTC.

The rearrangement joins TRBV5-1 to TRBJ2-3, with 8 bases that match TRBD2. Losses at the gene ends were 0 bases for V and 1 base for J; bases not matched to a gene: 4. Germline V gene data show CDR1 as SGHRS and CDR2 as YFSETQ. CDR3 length equals 16 residues. The CDR3 coding sequence is TGCGCCAGCAGCTTGGAGCGGGGGCGAGGCACAGATACGCAGTATTTT. This codes for CASSLERGRGTDTQYF.

This clonotype was recorded a few times. V and J are TRBV9 and TRBJ2-1; 9 bases agree with TRBD1. Germline lookup yields CDR1 SGDLS and CDR2 YYNGEE. V lost 3 bases, J lost 9 bases, and 13 bases stayed unmatched. The CDR3 totals 16 residues. This chain's CDR3 is CASSALSRDRAIEQFF. Written as DNA, the CDR3 is TGTGCCAGCAGCGCCCTGTCGAGGGACAGGGCAATTGAGCAGTTCTTC. The full variable domain, in which reference TRBV9 and TRBJ2-1 provide the parts outside the CDR3, is DSGVTQTPKHLITATGQRVTLRCSPRSGDLSVYWYQQSLDQGLQFLIQYYNGEERAKGNILERFSAQQFPDLHSELNLSSLELGDSALYFCASSALSRDRAIEQFFGPGTRLTVL.

V is TRBV6-6 and J is TRBJ2-7, with 7 bases identical to TRBD2. V was clipped by 6 bases and J by 3 bases; unmatched bases: 5. The CDR3 is 13 residues long. CDR1 is MNHNY and CDR2 is SVGAGI in the germline V gene (reference sequence). CDR3 DNA: TGTGCCAGCAGATCCGGGACTAACTACGAGCAGTACTTC. Translation gives CASRSGTNYEQYF.

There are a few counts of this clonotype. The rearrangement uses TRBV19 and TRBJ2-1; 7 bases are shared with TRBD2. CDR3 size: 14 residues. J was trimmed by 6 bases and V by 3 bases; bases with no gene match: 5. Germline V CDR1 and CDR2: LNHDA, SQIVND (reference sequence). CDR3 DNA sequence: TGTGCCAGTAGTATCAGGGAGGGAGGCAATGAGCAGTTCTTC. This gives the protein CASSIREGGNEQFF. Complete variable domain (other parts from reference TRBV19 and TRBJ2-1): DGGITQSPKYLFRKEGQNVTLSCEQNLNHDAMYWYRQDPGQGLRLIYYSQIVNDFQKGDIAEGYSVSREKKESFPLTVTSAQKNPTAFYLCASSIREGGNEQFFGPGTRLTVL.

This clonotype appeared a few times. J is TRBJ1-3 and V is TRBV14; D uncertain. The CDR3 has 16 amino acids. With 1 base removed from V and 0 bases from J, the gap between germline ends came to 10 bases. The germline V gene encodes CDR1 SGHDN and CDR2 FVKESK. The CDR3 DNA reads as TGTGCCAGCAGCCAAGCGAAGAGCTCCTCTGGAAACACCATATATTTT. It yields the protein CASSQAKSSSGNTIYF.

This clonotype was picked up a small number of times. The chain carries TRBV7-2 and TRBJ2-2; 9 bases fit TRBD2. V lost 5 bases and J lost 6; bases outside the gene matches: 13. CDR1 and CDR2 from the germline V gene are SGHTA and FQGNSA. The CDR3 extends over 17 amino acids. CDR3 DNA sequence: TGTGCCAGCAGCCGAGTAGCGGGAGCTTTTCTTCCCGGGGAGCTGTTTTTT. Translating it yields CASSRVAGAFLPGELFF. Full variable domain (outside the CDR3, taken from reference TRBV7-2 and TRBJ2-2): GAGVSQSPSNKVTEKGKDVELRCDPISGHTALYWYRQSLGQGLEFLIYFQGNSAPDKSGLPSDRFSAERTGGSVSTLTIQRTQQEDSAVYLCASSRVAGAFLPGELFFGEGSRLTVL.

This clonotype was seen ten or more times. This chain links TRBV28 with TRBJ2-7; D may be TRBD2 (5 bases). Looked up from germline, CDR1 is MDHEN and CDR2 is SYDVKM. The CDR3 has 15 residues. V was trimmed by 2 bases and J by 4 bases, leaving 15 bases between them. CDR3 residues: CASSLLASWGYEQYF. CDR3 in DNA: TGTGCCAGCAGTTTACTAGCTTCCTGGGGATACGAGCAGTACTTC. Based on the CDR3 plus reference TRBV28 and TRBJ2-7, the full variable domain is DVKVTQSSRYLVKRTGEKVFLECVQDMDHENMFWYRQDPGLGLRLIYFSYDVKMKEKGDIPEGYSVSREKKERFSLILESASTNQTSMYLCASSLLASWGYEQYFGPGTRLTVT.

This clonotype was detected a few times. V gene TRBV6-2 or TRBV6-3 combines with J gene TRBJ2-1; 7 bases align to TRBD2. V dropped 4 bases and J dropped 8; count of bases not matched to a gene: 5. The CDR3 consists of 13 residues. CDR1 and CDR2 from the germline V gene are MNHEY and SVGEGT. The CDR3 nucleotides are TGTGCCAGCAGTTTGACTAGCAGTGATGAGCAGTTCTTC. It encodes CASSLTSSDEQFF.

The rearrangement links TRBV24-1 to TRBJ1-5; D is uncertain. Between the trimmed V and J ends, which lost 3 bases and 6 bases, there was a span of 20 bases. The CDR3 has 17 residues. The germline CDR1 and CDR2 sequences are KGHDR and SFDVKD. This chain's CDR3 is CATSDKRTALFGQPQHF. CDR3 coding DNA: TGTGCCACCAGTGATAAGCGGACGGCCCTTTTTGGTCAGCCCCAGCATTTT.

This clonotype was counted only a few times. This CDR3 is CATSEVGNNQPQHF. The CDR3, as DNA: TGTGCCACCAGTGAAGTCGGAAACAATCAGCCCCAGCATTTT. V usage is TRBV15 and J usage is TRBJ1-5; no clear D. Trimming stripped 6 bases from V and 3 bases from J, with 12 bases between. Germline assignment: CDR1 LNHNV and CDR2 YYDKDF (reference sequence). The CDR3 spans 14 residues.

The chain combines TRBV7-8 with TRBJ2-5, with 7 bases matching TRBD1. Trimming removed 1 base from V and 4 bases from J; junction bases left unmatched: 3. CDR3 length equals 14 residues. Germline V gene sequence: CDR1 SGHVS, CDR2 FQNEAQ. The CDR3 nucleotides are TGTGCCAGCAGCTTAGTGACAGGGAGAGAGACCCAGTACTTC. Protein product: CASSLVTGRETQYF.

This clonotype was detected only a few times. The rearrangement links TRBV11-2 to TRBJ2-5; no clear D. The CDR3 has 14 amino acids. Trimming shortened V by 1 base and J by 5 bases, and 11 bases separated the two germline ends. CDR1 is SGHAT, CDR2 FQNNGV, per germline. CDR3 nucleotide sequence: TGTGCCAGCAGCTTAGCGGTGTTAGGGGAGACCCAGTACTTC. Translation gives CASSLAVLGETQYF.

The V and J genes are TRBV28 and TRBJ1-2; D is unresolved. Germline CDR1 reads MDHEN; CDR2 reads SYDVKM. V lost 6 bases and J lost 4, with 9 bases in between. The CDR3 has 12 amino acids. Here the CDR3 reads CASSPTAYGYTF. The CDR3, as DNA: TGTGCCAGCAGCCCCACGGCCTATGGCTACACCTTC.

In its sample, this clonotype was seen a few times. The chain uses TRBV5-6 and TRBJ2-3, with 7 bases aligning to TRBD1. Trimming cost V 0 bases and J 2 bases; bases outside gene matches: 3. Germline assignment: CDR1 SGHDT and CDR2 YYEEEE. There are 15 residues in the CDR3. CDR3 DNA: TGTGCCAGCAGCTTGGACAGGGGATTCACAGATACGCAGTATTTT. Translating it yields CASSLDRGFTDTQYF. The full variable domain, rest sourced from reference TRBV5-6 and TRBJ2-3, is DAGVTQSPTHLIKTRGQQVTLRCSPKSGHDTVSWYQQALGQGPQFIFQYYEEEERQRGNFPDRFSGHQFPNYSSELNVNALLLGDSALYLCASSLDRGFTDTQYFGPGTRLTVL.

This clonotype was detected a few times. The chain links TRBV10-3 to TRBJ2-1, with 10 bases aligning to TRBD2. The CDR3 is 13 residues long. Trimming removed 7 bases from V and 10 bases from J; junction bases left unmatched: 7. Germline CDR1 reads ENHRY; CDR2 reads SYGVKD. The CDR3 DNA sequence: TGTGCCATCAACCCTAGCGGGAGTTCGGAGCAGTTCTTC. This codes for CAINPSGSSEQFF.

The V call is TRBV12-5, the J call TRBJ2-7; 13 bases are shared with TRBD2. Germline lookup yields CDR1 LGHNT and CDR2 FRNRAP. The CDR3 extends over 12 amino acids. The CDR3 DNA sequence: TGTGCGAGGGGACTAGCGGGACGCGAGCAGTACTTC. Amino acids: CARGLAGREQYF.

The chain uses TRBV7-8 and TRBJ2-1; D uncertain. Trimming cost V 4 bases and J 10 bases, with 8 bases left between them. The CDR3 totals 11 residues. CDR1 is SGHVS, CDR2 FQNEAQ, per germline. The CDR3 here is CASSSRREQFF. Written as DNA, the CDR3 is TGTGCCAGCAGCTCTCGGCGGGAGCAGTTCTTC.

This clonotype was seen many times. The chain links TRBV24-1 to TRBJ2-1; unclear D gene. V lost 5 bases, J lost 5 bases, and 9 bases lay in between. CDR1 is KGHDR and CDR2 is SFDVKD in the germline V gene. This CDR3 contains 13 residues. The CDR3 loop is CATSVAHNNEQFF. CDR3 bases: TGTGCCACCAGTGTTGCTCACAACAATGAGCAGTTCTTC.

The chain couples TRBV14 to TRBJ1-4; unclear D gene. CDR3 length: 16 amino acids. Trimming left V 3 bases short and J 0 bases short, with 11 bases between. Germline loops: CDR1 SGHDN, CDR2 FVKESK. As DNA, the CDR3 is TGTGCCAGCAGCCAGAAGTTTGAAGCAACTAATGAAAAACTGTTTTTT. Translating it yields CASSQKFEATNEKLFF.

The DNA for the CDR3 is TGTGCCAGCAGTTTAGGCTTAGTGTGCTTCTTC. It encodes CASSLGLVCFF. J is TRBJ2-1 and V is TRBV12-3 or TRBV12-4; D remains unclear. This CDR3 contains 11 residues. Trimming removed 1 base at V and 16 bases at J, with 11 bases between.

The chain joins TRBV25-1 to TRBJ2-7; D is possibly TRBD1 (6 bases). The V end was cut by 4 bases, the J end by 2 bases, with 9 bases between. The CDR3 has 13 amino acids. The germline V gene encodes CDR1 MGHDK and CDR2 SYGVNS. In DNA, the CDR3 is TGTGCCAGCAGTGGGTACAGGGCCTACGAGCAGTACTTC. This translates into CASSGYRAYEQYF.

The chain joins TRBV5-1 to TRBJ1-1; TRBD1 agrees at 8 bases. This CDR3 has 14 amino acids. From germline, CDR1 is SGHRS and CDR2 YFSETQ. V trimming: 3 bases; J trimming: 5 bases; junction bases outside the gene matches: 6. In DNA, the CDR3 is TGCGCCAGCAGCTGGGGCCAGGGGGCGACTGAAGCTTTCTTT. Encoded protein: CASSWGQGATEAFF.